The rows below give T cell receptor beta chains drawn from one sample of a study of cytomegalovirus exposure and HLA in healthy donors. Sequenced by immunoSEQ multiplex PCR; TCRdb stores in-frame clones only, minus some. The data hold 95,000 to 150,000 clones, with less than 80% observed a single time. Sequencing was done on a sample of PBMCs. Source of these receptors: a man aged 35 to 55 in good health and CMV-seropositive. Both conserved end residues are part of each CDR3. The D gene is left open where the match is weak. Clone size is not always given. Where it is, it says once, few, many or a class for expanded clones.

j_gene	abundance	d_gene	v_gene	CDR3nt	CDR3aa
TRBJ2-1	-	TRBD2	TRBV5-1	TGCGCCAGCAGCACTAGCGGGAGGGACAATGAGCAGTTCTTC	CASSTSGRDNEQFF
TRBJ1-2	-	TRBD1	TRBV5-6	TGTGCCAGCAGCGCGGACAGGGTATATGGCTACACCTTC	CASSADRVYGYTF
TRBJ2-7	few	-	TRBV5-1	TGCGCCAGCAGCCCAGCGACAGTCACCACCTACGAGCAGTACTTC	CASSPATVTTYEQYF
TRBJ2-1	-	-	TRBV2	TGTGCCAGCAGTGAAGATCCGGGCTCCTACAATGAGCAGTTCTTC	CASSEDPGSYNEQFF
TRBJ1-1	-	TRBD1	TRBV6-1	TGTGCCAGCAGTCCAAGACAGGGACCGAACACTGAAGCTTTCTTT	CASSPRQGPNTEAFF
TRBJ2-5	-	TRBD1	TRBV29-1	TGCAGCGCGTCAACAGGGGTAAAAGAGACCCAGTACTTC	CSASTGVKETQYF
TRBJ1-1	-	-	TRBV5-6	TGTGCCAGCAGCTTTGTGACACCGAACACTGAAGCTTTCTTT	CASSFVTPNTEAFF
TRBJ2-1	-	-	TRBV6-5	TGTGCCAGCAGTTACCCGGTCGGCAATGAGCAGTTCTTC	CASSYPVGNEQFF
TRBJ1-5	-	-	TRBV27	TGTGCCAGCAGTTTAGGGCGAAGTCAGCCCCAGCATTTT	CASSLGRSQPQHF
TRBJ1-6	-	-	TRBV7-9	TGTGCCAGCAGCTTAGGGCAGGAAAGGTCAAATTCACCCCTCCACTTT	CASSLGQERSNSPLHF
TRBJ2-2	-	TRBD1	TRBV7-2	TGTGCCAGCAGCTTAGTGACAGGGACGAACACCGGGGAGCTGTTTTTT	CASSLVTGTNTGELFF
TRBJ2-7	-	TRBD1	TRBV6-6	TGTGCCAGCAGCGCGGGACAGGGGTTCTCCTACGAGCAGTACTTC	CASSAGQGFSYEQYF
TRBJ1-1	-	TRBD1	TRBV18	TGTGCCAGCTCCGGAGACAGGGCCACTGAAGCTTTCTTT	CASSGDRATEAFF
TRBJ1-1	-	-	TRBV11-2	TGTGCCAGCAGCTTAGCTGTGTCCGTTACTGAAGCTTTCTTT	CASSLAVSVTEAFF
TRBJ2-1	-	-	TRBV5-4	TGTGCCAGCAGCTTATCCTCAGGTCCACAGTTCTTC	CASSLSSGPQFF
TRBJ2-7	-	TRBD2	TRBV4-3	TGCGCCAGCAGCCAAGATCAGACTAGCGGGAGAGGGGAGCAGTACTTC	CASSQDQTSGRGEQYF
TRBJ1-1	many	TRBD1	TRBV6-6	TGTGCCAGCAGTCTACAGGGGTATAGCACTGAAGCTTTCTTT	CASSLQGYSTEAFF
TRBJ1-2	-	TRBD1	TRBV4-3	TGCGCCAGCAGGGGGGGACAGGGTTCTGGCTACACCTTC	CASRGGQGSGYTF
TRBJ1-4	-	TRBD1	TRBV5-5	TGTGCCAGCAGCTGGACAGGGGGCGCTGGTGAAAAACTGTTTTTT	CASSWTGGAGEKLFF
TRBJ1-2	few	-	TRBV28	TGTGCCAGCCTTTTAGGCACGGGGTCGGGCTATGGCTACACCTTC	CASLLGTGSGYGYTF
TRBJ1-1	-	-	TRBV5-4	TGTGCCAGCAGCTCACGGGACAACAACACTGAAGCTTTCTTT	CASSSRDNNTEAFF
TRBJ1-3	few	-	TRBV7-8	TGTGCCAGCAGTTTATCGCGGGCCATCTCTGGAAACACCATATATTTT	CASSLSRAISGNTIYF
TRBJ2-7	-	-	TRBV5-1	TGCGCCAGCAGTTTGACGAGTTGGGCAGGGTCCTACGAGCAGTACTTC	CASSLTSWAGSYEQYF
TRBJ2-1	few	-	TRBV6-1	TGTGCCAGCACCCCTGTGCGGGGCGGTGAGCAGTTCTTC	CASTPVRGGEQFF
TRBJ2-3	few	TRBD2	TRBV4-1	TGCGCCAGCAGCCAACTAGCGGGGGGGCCAACAGATACGCAGTATTTT	CASSQLAGGPTDTQYF
TRBJ1-2	-	-	TRBV27	TGTGCCAGCAGCCCCTCAGGGCTTGCTAACTATGGCTACACCTTC	CASSPSGLANYGYTF
TRBJ2-5	-	-	TRBV6-1	TGTGCCAGCAGTGTCGAGGGACCAGGGGTCGGGACCCAGTACTTC	CASSVEGPGVGTQYF
TRBJ2-1	-	TRBD2	TRBV7-9	TGTGCCAGCAGTTTTGCGGGGGGAAATGAGCAGTTCTTC	CASSFAGGNEQFF
TRBJ2-7	-	-	TRBV7-9	TGTGCCAGCAGCTTAAAGAGCGTCGGATCCTACGAGCAGTACTTC	CASSLKSVGSYEQYF
TRBJ1-2	-	-	TRBV25-1	TGTGCCAGCAGTGAATACGGGTCCAACCTCAACTATGGCTACACCTTC	CASSEYGSNLNYGYTF
TRBJ2-7	-	-	TRBV7-3	TGTGCCAGCAGCTTACGAGGGGGAGGGCCGGACGAGCAGTACTTC	CASSLRGGGPDEQYF
TRBJ1-2	-	TRBD1	TRBV6-5	TGTGCCAGCAGTTCATCAGGGGGCGGGTATGGCTACACCTTC	CASSSSGGGYGYTF
TRBJ1-1	-	-	TRBV21-1	TGTGCCAGGTCTCCGGGACAGGGACACACTGAAGCTTTCTTT	CARSPGQGHTEAFF
TRBJ1-1	-	-	TRBV9	TGTGCCAGCAGCCCCCGTAATACTGAAGCTTTCTTT	CASSPRNTEAFF
TRBJ1-5	-	-	TRBV28	TGTGCCAGCAGTCTTGCGGGGCGTCCGGGTCGTTCCCAGCATTTT	CASSLAGRPGRSQHF
TRBJ1-5	-	TRBD1	TRBV6-5	TGTGCCAGCAGTCCGACAGGGACGGGCAATCAGCCCCAGCATTTT	CASSPTGTGNQPQHF
TRBJ1-6	-	TRBD1	TRBV15	TGTGCCACCAGCAGAGATCGGGGGACAGGGGGCGCTGATTCACCCCTCCACTTT	CATSRDRGTGGADSPLHF
TRBJ2-7	-	TRBD2	TRBV19	TGTGCCAGTAGTTTCGGGGCTAGCGGGGCCTACGAGCAGTACTTC	CASSFGASGAYEQYF
TRBJ1-2	-	-	TRBV5-4	TGTGCCAGCAGCTTGTCGGGACAAAGATATGGCTACACCTTC	CASSLSGQRYGYTF
TRBJ2-1	few	-	TRBV6-5	TGTGCCAGCAGTAGACAGTACAATGAGCAGTTCTTC	CASSRQYNEQFF
TRBJ1-1	-	-	TRBV19	TGTGCCAGCTGGGGGGTTCGGAACACTGAAGCTTTCTTT	CASWGVRNTEAFF
TRBJ1-2	-	TRBD1	TRBV5-1	TGCGCCAGCAACCGGGGACAGGGAGACTATGGCTACACCTTC	CASNRGQGDYGYTF
TRBJ2-3	-	-	TRBV6-1	TGTGCCAGCAGTGAAGCGAACTTACATACGCAGTATTTT	CASSEANLHTQYF
TRBJ1-5	-	-	TRBV6-1	TGTGCCAGCAGGTGGGAGGGGGGCAATCAGCCCCAGCATTTT	CASRWEGGNQPQHF
TRBJ2-7	-	TRBD1	TRBV6-5	TGTGCCAGCAGGAAAGGGACAGGGGGCTCCTACGAGCAGTACTTC	CASRKGTGGSYEQYF
TRBJ1-2	-	-	TRBV11-2	TGTGCCAGCAGCTTAGGCAGGGTTGGCTACACCTTC	CASSLGRVGYTF
TRBJ1-1	-	TRBD1	TRBV11-1	TGTGCCAGCAGCTTGGGGACAGGGTGGACTGAAGCTTTCTTT	CASSLGTGWTEAFF
TRBJ2-7	-	TRBD1	TRBV27	TGTGCCAGCAGTAACCTCGGGACAGCCTACGAGCAGTACTTC	CASSNLGTAYEQYF
TRBJ2-7	-	TRBD1	TRBV19	TGTGCCAGTAGTATGGGACAGGTGGACTCCTACGAGCAGTACTTC	CASSMGQVDSYEQYF
TRBJ1-2	-	TRBD1	TRBV29-1	TGCAGCGTCCCGGACAGGGGTTTCTATGGCTACACCTTC	CSVPDRGFYGYTF
TRBJ1-1	-	-	TRBV19	TGTGCCAGTAGCCACCAGGGTCGGGACACTGAAGCTTTCTTT	CASSHQGRDTEAFF
TRBJ2-7	-	TRBD1	TRBV11-2	TGTGCCAGCAGCTCCTCGCACCCCGGACAGGTTATCTCCTACGAGCAGTACTTC	CASSSSHPGQVISYEQYF
TRBJ2-5	once	-	TRBV5-1	TGCGCCAGCAGCTGGGACCGGGGGGAGACCCAGTACTTC	CASSWDRGETQYF
TRBJ1-1	once	TRBD1	TRBV30	TGTGCCTGGAGGGACAGGGTGGGCGCTTTCTTT	CAWRDRVGAFF
TRBJ1-5	-	TRBD1	TRBV5-8	TGTGCCAGCAGCGTGACAGGGGTTGGCAATCAGCCCCAGCATTTT	CASSVTGVGNQPQHF
TRBJ2-6	-	TRBD2	TRBV19	TGTGCCAGTAGTATAAGGGCGGGGGCTGGGGCCAACGTCCTGACTTTC	CASSIRAGAGANVLTF